Following are 30 T cell receptor beta chains from one sample sequenced in a study. TCRdb redid the calling of the RT-PCR reads with MiXCR, one entry per CDR3 protein. Here the sample spans 550,000 to 750,000 distinct CDR3 sequences, 11% to 15% being singletons. Source material: memory CD4+ T cells from blood. All receptors come from a female donor in good health, serving as a healthy control.

This clonotype appeared a few times. The chain joins TRBV5-1 to TRBJ2-3, with D possibly called TRBD1 or TRBD2 (6 bases each). V dropped 4 bases and J dropped 2 bases, with 14 bases sitting between them. The CDR3 runs 15 residues. The germline gives CDR1 SGHRS, CDR2 YFSETQ. The CDR3: CASSDGGGSTDTQYF. CDR3 in DNA: TGCGCCAGCAGCGACGGAGGGGGGTCCACAGATACGCAGTATTTT.

In this sample, this clonotype turned up many times. DNA for the CDR3: TGCAGCGTTCGGGTGGACACTTCGAACACCGGGGAGCTGTTTTTT. Translated, it gives CSVRVDTSNTGELFF. The chain employs TRBV29-1 and TRBJ2-2; D may be TRBD1 (5 bases). Trimming stripped 5 bases from V and 0 bases from J, with 13 bases between. Germline CDR1 is SQVTM and CDR2 is ANQGSEA. This CDR3 spans 15 amino acids.

At least ten counts were recorded for this clonotype. This chain connects TRBV7-2 to TRBJ1-2; no clear D. Trimming took off 2 bases at V and 2 bases at J, with 3 bases between the two ends. The V gene's germline CDR1 is SGHTA and CDR2 FQGNSA. The CDR3 sequence is 12 residues long. The CDR3 reads CASSLQNYGYTF. CDR3 DNA: TGTGCCAGCAGCTTACAGAACTATGGCTACACCTTC.

This clonotype has a count of ten or more. The J gene is TRBJ2-5, the V gene TRBV10-3; TRBD1 or TRBD2 may be the D gene (5 bases each). The germline gives CDR1 ENHRY, CDR2 SYGVKD. V lost 10 bases and J lost 2, with 17 bases in between. The CDR3 extends over 14 amino acids. As DNA, the CDR3 is TGTGCCAGTTTCGACAGCGGATGGCAAGAGACCCAGTACTTC. It is translated as CASFDSGWQETQYF.

The CDR3 protein is CASSAGQVVDVYTF. CDR3 sequence (DNA): TGTGCCAGCAGCGCGGGACAGGTAGTAGATGTCTACACCTTC. This chain links TRBV9 with TRBJ1-2, with 8 bases lining up with TRBD1. Germline trimming cut 3 bases from V and 10 bases from J; bases unmatched to any gene: 11. This CDR3 has 14 residues. Germline CDR1 and CDR2: SGDLS and YYNGEE.

This sequence joins TRBV12-3 or TRBV12-4 and TRBJ1-2; 7 positions match TRBD1. Trimming at V came to 4 bases and at J to 8 bases, leaving 7 bases not matched to a gene. CDR3 length equals 13 residues. CDR3 in DNA: TGTGCCAGCAGTTACAGACAGGGAGGAGGCTACACCTTC. Translated: CASSYRQGGGYTF.

This clonotype has a count of ten or more. The chain uses TRBV29-1 and TRBJ2-1; D is possibly TRBD2 (6 bases). Trimming took 1 base from V and 3 from J, leaving 16 bases between them. Germline assignment: CDR1 SQVTM and CDR2 ANQGSEA. The CDR3 has 16 amino acids. CDR3 coding DNA: TGCAGCGTTGAAGGCGGAGGGGTCCTAAACTACAATGAGCAGTTCTTC. Residues: CSVEGGGVLNYNEQFF.

V is TRBV19 and J is TRBJ2-3, with 8 bases lining up with TRBD1. V was clipped by 2 bases and J by 1 base; unmatched bases: 8. The germline CDR1 and CDR2 sequences are LNHDA and SQIVND (reference sequence). The CDR3 runs to 17 residues. The CDR3 protein is CASSIQHQTGGTDTQYF. DNA of the CDR3: TGTGCCAGTAGTATACAACACCAGACAGGGGGCACAGATACGCAGTATTTT. The complete variable domain, with remaining parts taken from reference TRBV19 and TRBJ2-3, reads DGGITQSPKYLFRKEGQNVTLSCEQNLNHDAMYWYRQDPGQGLRLIYYSQIVNDFQKGDIAEGYSVSREKKESFPLTVTSAQKNPTAFYLCASSIQHQTGGTDTQYFGPGTRLTVL.

V usage is TRBV20-1 and J usage is TRBJ2-1; tentatively, D is TRBD2 (6 bases). The V and J ends lost 5 bases and 0 bases respectively, with 17 bases between them. This CDR3 comprises 16 residues. CDR1 DFQATT and CDR2 SNEGSKA come from the germline V gene (reference sequence). DNA for the CDR3: TGCAGTGCTCAGACCACGGGAGCCCGCTCCTACAATGAGCAGTTCTTC. It encodes CSAQTTGARSYNEQFF.

This clonotype was seen repeatedly, ten times or more. The rearrangement joins TRBV12-3 or TRBV12-4 to TRBJ2-5; TRBD2 agrees at 8 bases. CDR3 length: 15 residues. The junction had 11 bases not matched to a gene; V was cut back by 6 bases and J by 5 bases. The CDR3 spells CASSPSGSRPETQYF. The CDR3 nucleotides are TGTGCCAGCAGCCCGAGCGGGAGTAGGCCGGAGACCCAGTACTTC.

This clonotype was recorded many times. The chain is built from TRBV29-1 and TRBJ2-7; 8 bases align to TRBD1. In germline, CDR1 is SQVTM, CDR2 ANQGSEA. CDR3 size: 14 residues. The J segment lost 0 bases and the V segment lost 7 bases, leaving 8 bases of the junction unmatched. The DNA for the CDR3 is TGCAGCGCCGCGAGCGGACAGGGCTCCTACGAGCAGTACTTC. Translating gives CSAASGQGSYEQYF.

This clonotype was detected only a few times. This chain connects TRBV12-3 or TRBV12-4 to TRBJ1-1; D is uncertain. V was cut by 2 bases and J by 6 bases, with 10 bases left in between. The CDR3 consists of 13 residues. The CDR3 DNA reads as TGTGCCAGCAGTTTAAATTTACCCGCTGAAGCTTTCTTT. It translates to CASSLNLPAEAFF.

This chain uses TRBV4-3 with TRBJ2-1, with D perhaps matching TRBD2 (5 bases). The CDR3 is 16 amino acids. In germline, CDR1 is LGHNA, CDR2 YSLEER. V shed 4 bases and J shed 3 bases, with 16 bases lying between them. The CDR3 DNA follows: TGCGCCAGCAGCCTCCTCCTGGGAGTAGGCTACAATGAGCAGTTCTTC. Protein sequence: CASSLLLGVGYNEQFF.

This clonotype was detected only a few times. This chain joins TRBV27 and TRBJ1-1, with 7 bases fitting TRBD1. V trimming: 3 bases; J trimming: 1 base; junction bases outside the gene matches: 23. The CDR3 contains 21 residues. Per germline, CDR1 MNHEY and CDR2 SMNVEV (reference sequence). CDR3 sequence: CASSFRPPQQGLGGKNTEAFF. CDR3 coding DNA: TGTGCCAGCAGTTTTCGGCCACCGCAACAGGGGCTAGGGGGTAAGAACACTGAAGCTTTCTTT.

The table lists this clonotype with a few counts. This rearrangement joins TRBV12-3 or TRBV12-4 to TRBJ2-6; 7 positions agree with TRBD2. The V and J ends lost 4 bases and 1 base, in that order; junction bases with no gene match: 13. This CDR3 has 19 amino acids. CDR3 sequence (DNA): TGTGCCAGCAGTTCAGCGGGGACTTCCCCAGCTTCTGGGGCCAACGTCCTGACTTTC. Protein product: CASSSAGTSPASGANVLTF.

This clonotype was found many times. The rearrangement links TRBV7-3 to TRBJ2-3; 9 bases map to TRBD2. The germline V gene encodes CDR1 SGHTA and CDR2 FQGTGA. V lost 8 bases and J lost 3; bases outside the gene matches: 6. The CDR3 totals 14 residues. The CDR3 DNA sequence: TGTGCCAGCCGTCCAGCGGGAGGTACAGATACGCAGTATTTT. Translating gives CASRPAGGTDTQYF.

The genes are TRBV7-2 and TRBJ1-1; a weak D match, TRBD1 (6 bases). In germline, CDR1 is SGHTA, CDR2 FQGNSA. The V gene lost 5 bases and the J gene lost 5 bases, with 15 bases spanning the gap. This CDR3 spans 14 amino acids. In nucleotides, the CDR3 is TGTGCCAGCAGCAAGAAATCGGGGGCGACTGAAGCTTTCTTT. This sequence encodes CASSKKSGATEAFF.

Ten or more counts support this clonotype. The chain combines TRBV5-1 with TRBJ2-5, with 7 bases aligning to TRBD2. The germline CDR1 and CDR2 sequences are SGHRS and YFSETQ. V was pared by 4 bases and J by 5 bases, with 17 bases of the junction left unmatched. This CDR3 contains 17 residues. For the CDR3, the DNA is TGCGCCAGCAGCCCCAGGCCTAGCGGAGGTGCGCGGGAGACCCAGTACTTC. Protein product: CASSPRPSGGARETQYF.

V is TRBV11-1 and J is TRBJ2-7; TRBD2 is a possible D gene (6 bases). This CDR3 spans 17 amino acids. Germline CDR1 reads SGHAT; CDR2 reads FQDESV (reference sequence). V was shortened by 3 bases and J by 3 bases, with 21 bases between the two germline ends. CDR3 nucleotide sequence: TGTGCCAGCAGCTTTTCCCCCCTAGCGCGGGGTTACTACGAGCAGTACTTC. Translation: CASSFSPLARGYYEQYF.

This clonotype came up many times. The V gene is TRBV5-1, the J gene TRBJ2-2; D unclear. This CDR3 contains 15 residues. Trimming left V 4 bases short and J 1 base short, with 11 bases between. The V gene's germline CDR1 is SGHRS and CDR2 YFSETQ. CDR3 nucleotide sequence: TGCGCCAGCAGCCGACGCTTACTGAACACCGGGGAGCTGTTTTTT. The encoded protein is CASSRRLLNTGELFF. Looking up the rest from reference TRBV5-1 and TRBJ2-2 gives the full variable domain: KAGVTQTPRYLIKTRGQQVTLSCSPISGHRSVSWYQQTPGQGLQFLFEYFSETQRNKGNFPGRFSGRQFSNSRSEMNVSTLELGDSALYLCASSRRLLNTGELFFGEGSRLTVL.

This clonotype appeared a few times. This rearrangement joins TRBV4-1 to TRBJ2-7; TRBD1 aligns across 9 bases. This CDR3 spans 17 amino acids. Germline CDR1 and CDR2: MGHRA and YSYEKL. After removal of 0 bases from V and 0 bases from J, the junction contained 6 bases not matched to a gene. CDR3 nucleotides: TGCGCCAGCAGCCAAGATCAAGGGACAGGGTACTCCTACGAGCAGTACTTC. Its protein product is CASSQDQGTGYSYEQYF.

This clonotype was seen repeatedly, ten times or more. This chain uses TRBV20-1 with TRBJ2-3; 7 positions match TRBD2. The CDR3 runs 14 residues. Per germline, CDR1 DFQATT and CDR2 SNEGSKA (reference sequence). With 5 bases clipped from V and 4 bases from J, the junction kept 9 bases outside the gene matches. CDR3 sequence (DNA): TGCAGTGCTGGTAAAGCGGGGCGTGCAGATACGCAGTATTTT. Its translation: CSAGKAGRADTQYF.

This clonotype was seen more than once but under ten times. The chain employs TRBV9 and TRBJ1-1; no reliable D call. V was trimmed by 2 bases and J by 8 bases, leaving 13 bases between them. CDR3 length: 13 residues. Germline V gene sequence: CDR1 SGDLS, CDR2 YYNGEE. CDR3 sequence reads: CASSVQASSEAFF. Here the CDR3 DNA reads TGTGCCAGCAGCGTCCAGGCTAGCTCCGAAGCTTTCTTT.

This clonotype was observed at least ten times. The gene calls are TRBV5-1 and TRBJ2-1; 8 bases align to TRBD2. Germline CDR1 and CDR2: SGHRS and YFSETQ. The J segment lost 11 bases and the V segment lost 4 bases, leaving 17 bases of the junction unmatched. The CDR3 loop spans 16 amino acids. CDR3 sequence: CASSAGTSRGGGKQFF. In DNA form, the CDR3 reads TGCGCCAGCAGCGCCGGGACTAGTCGGGGAGGCGGTAAGCAGTTCTTC. The full variable domain, its missing parts supplied by reference TRBV5-1 and TRBJ2-1, is KAGVTQTPRYLIKTRGQQVTLSCSPISGHRSVSWYQQTPGQGLQFLFEYFSETQRNKGNFPGRFSGRQFSNSRSEMNVSTLELGDSALYLCASSAGTSRGGGKQFFGPGTRLTVL.

This clonotype was counted many times. The chain recombines TRBV5-1 with TRBJ2-7; D might be TRBD2 (6 bases). Germline CDR1 reads SGHRS; CDR2 reads YFSETQ. Trimming pared 2 bases from V and 11 bases from J, leaving 14 bases between. The CDR3 is 12 amino acids. The CDR3 sequence: CASSLPPGDEYF. As DNA, the CDR3 is TGCGCCAGCAGCTTACCACCGGGGGACGAGTACTTC. Complete variable domain (other parts from reference TRBV5-1 and TRBJ2-7): KAGVTQTPRYLIKTRGQQVTLSCSPISGHRSVSWYQQTPGQGLQFLFEYFSETQRNKGNFPGRFSGRQFSNSRSEMNVSTLELGDSALYLCASSLPPGDEYFGPGTRLTVT.

The chain employs TRBV20-1 and TRBJ1-1; D is unresolved. The CDR3 has 13 residues. V was cut by 5 bases and J by 5 bases, with 15 bases left in between. CDR1 is DFQATT and CDR2 is SNEGSKA in the germline V gene (reference sequence). CDR3 nucleotide sequence: TGCAGTGCTTGGACCCGGGTGACGACTGAAGCTTTCTTT. Amino acid sequence: CSAWTRVTTEAFF.

This clonotype was seen more than once but under ten times. The chain joins TRBV7-9 to TRBJ2-1; the match to TRBD2 covers 8 bases. The germline CDR1 and CDR2 sequences are SEHNR and FQNEAQ (reference sequence). The V segment lost 5 bases and the J segment 6 bases; nucleotides outside the gene matches: 6. This CDR3 has 14 residues. Written as DNA, the CDR3 is TGTGCCAGCAGCCAAGCGGGAGTCCCCAATGAGCAGTTCTTC. This gives the protein CASSQAGVPNEQFF. The full variable domain, in which reference TRBV7-9 and TRBJ2-1 provide the parts outside the CDR3, is DTGVSQNPRHKITKRGQNVTFRCDPISEHNRLYWYRQTLGQGPEFLTYFQNEAQLEKSRLLSDRFSAERPKGSFSTLEIQRTEQGDSAMYLCASSQAGVPNEQFFGPGTRLTVL.

Ten or more counts support this clonotype. The CDR3 coding sequence is TGTGCCACCAGTGATGCAGGACTAGCGGCCTACAATGAGCAGTTCTTC. Its translation is CATSDAGLAAYNEQFF. The V call is TRBV24-1, the J call TRBJ2-1; 10 bases line up with TRBD2. CDR1 KGHDR and CDR2 SFDVKD come from the germline V gene. This CDR3 is built from 16 residues. With V trimmed by 3 bases and J by 2 bases, 3 bases remained unmatched.

The chain employs TRBV7-2 and TRBJ2-5, with D possibly matching TRBD2 (5 bases). Trimming cost V 7 bases and J 3 bases, with 12 bases left between them. The CDR3 extends over 13 amino acids. Germline V lookup: CDR1 SGHTA, CDR2 FQGNSA. CDR3 sequence (DNA): TGTGCCAGCACCTCGACCGGGAAAGAGACCCAGTACTTC. Amino acids: CASTSTGKETQYF.

This clonotype was recorded many times. The V call is TRBV6-2 or TRBV6-3, the J call TRBJ1-5; D gene unclear. CDR3 size: 13 residues. Trimming removed 6 bases from V and 5 bases from J, with 11 bases in between. Germline values: CDR1 MNHEY, CDR2 SVGEGT. Here the CDR3 DNA reads TGTGCCAGCAGGAGAGTTGTAGATCAGCCCCAGCATTTT. It yields the protein CASRRVVDQPQHF.